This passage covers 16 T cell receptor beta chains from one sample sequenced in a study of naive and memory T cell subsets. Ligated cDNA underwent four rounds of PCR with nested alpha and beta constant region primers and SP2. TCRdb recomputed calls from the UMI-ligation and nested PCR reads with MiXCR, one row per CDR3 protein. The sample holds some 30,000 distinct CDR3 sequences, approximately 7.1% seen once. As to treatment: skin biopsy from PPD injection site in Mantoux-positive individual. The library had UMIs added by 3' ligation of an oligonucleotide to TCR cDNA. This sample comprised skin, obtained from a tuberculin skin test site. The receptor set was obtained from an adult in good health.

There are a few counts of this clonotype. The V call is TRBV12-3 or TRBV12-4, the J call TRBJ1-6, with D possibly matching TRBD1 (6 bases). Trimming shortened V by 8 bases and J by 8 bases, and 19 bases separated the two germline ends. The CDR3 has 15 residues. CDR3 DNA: TGTGCCAGCCACCAGGGGCGGGGTGGAGATTCACCCCTCCACTTT. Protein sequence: CASHQGRGGDSPLHF.

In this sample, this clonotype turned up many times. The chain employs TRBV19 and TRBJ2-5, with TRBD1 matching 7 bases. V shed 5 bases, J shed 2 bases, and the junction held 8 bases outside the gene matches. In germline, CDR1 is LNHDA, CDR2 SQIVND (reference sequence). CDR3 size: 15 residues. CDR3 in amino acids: CASSSGTDIQETQYF. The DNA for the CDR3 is TGTGCCAGTAGTTCCGGGACAGATATTCAAGAGACCCAGTACTTC.

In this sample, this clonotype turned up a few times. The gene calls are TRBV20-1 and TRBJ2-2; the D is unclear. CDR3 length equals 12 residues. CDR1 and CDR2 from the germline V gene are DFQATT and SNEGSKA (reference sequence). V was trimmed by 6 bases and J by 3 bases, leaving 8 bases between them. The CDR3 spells CSAVPDTGELFF. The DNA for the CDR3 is TGCAGTGCCGTACCAGACACCGGGGAGCTGTTTTTT.

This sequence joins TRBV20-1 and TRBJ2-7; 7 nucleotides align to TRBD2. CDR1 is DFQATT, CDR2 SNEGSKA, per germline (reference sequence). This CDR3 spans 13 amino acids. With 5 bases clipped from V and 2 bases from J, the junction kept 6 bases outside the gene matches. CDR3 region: CSAGGGVTYEQYF. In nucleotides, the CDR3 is TGCAGTGCTGGGGGGGGGGTCACCTACGAGCAGTACTTC.

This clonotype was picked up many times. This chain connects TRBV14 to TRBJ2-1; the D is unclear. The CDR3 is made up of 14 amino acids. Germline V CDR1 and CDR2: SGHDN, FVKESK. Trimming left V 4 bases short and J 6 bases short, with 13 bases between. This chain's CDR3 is CASSPMHVGNEQFF. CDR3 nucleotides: TGTGCCAGCAGCCCCATGCACGTCGGCAATGAGCAGTTCTTC.

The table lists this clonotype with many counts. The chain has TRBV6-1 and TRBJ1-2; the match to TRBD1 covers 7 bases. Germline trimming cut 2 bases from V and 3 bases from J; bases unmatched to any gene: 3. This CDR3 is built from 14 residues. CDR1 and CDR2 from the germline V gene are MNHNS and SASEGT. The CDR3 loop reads CASSETTGDYGYTF. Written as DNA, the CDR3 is TGTGCCAGCAGTGAAACAACAGGGGACTATGGCTACACCTTC.

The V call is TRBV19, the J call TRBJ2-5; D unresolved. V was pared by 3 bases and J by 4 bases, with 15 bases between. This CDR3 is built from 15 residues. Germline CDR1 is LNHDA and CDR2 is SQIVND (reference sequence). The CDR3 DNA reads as TGTGCCAGTAGTATTTCTGCGGCCACGAGAGAGACCCAGTACTTC. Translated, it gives CASSISAATRETQYF.

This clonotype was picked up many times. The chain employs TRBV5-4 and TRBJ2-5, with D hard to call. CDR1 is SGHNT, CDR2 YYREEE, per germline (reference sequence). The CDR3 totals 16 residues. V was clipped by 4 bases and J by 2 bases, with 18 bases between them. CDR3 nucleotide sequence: TGTGCCAGCAGCCCAGATTACCGGGCAACGCAAGAGACCCAGTACTTC. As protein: CASSPDYRATQETQYF.

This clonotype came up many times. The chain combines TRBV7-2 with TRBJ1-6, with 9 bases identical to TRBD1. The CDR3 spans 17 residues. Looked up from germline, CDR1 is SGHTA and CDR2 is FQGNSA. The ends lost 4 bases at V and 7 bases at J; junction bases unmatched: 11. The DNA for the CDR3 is TGTGCCAGCAGCTCTACAGGGGGCGCAAAATTAAATTCACCCCTCCACTTT. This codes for CASSSTGGAKLNSPLHF. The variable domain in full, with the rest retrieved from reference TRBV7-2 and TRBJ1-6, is GAGVSQSPSNKVTEKGKDVELRCDPISGHTALYWYRQSLGQGLEFLIYFQGNSAPDKSGLPSDRFSAERTGGSVSTLTIQRTQQEDSAVYLCASSSTGGAKLNSPLHFGNGTRLTVT.

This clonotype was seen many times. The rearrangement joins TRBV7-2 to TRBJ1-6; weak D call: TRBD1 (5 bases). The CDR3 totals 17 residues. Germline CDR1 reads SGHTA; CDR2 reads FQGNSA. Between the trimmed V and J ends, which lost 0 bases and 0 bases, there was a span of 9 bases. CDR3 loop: CASSLALGGSYNSPLHF. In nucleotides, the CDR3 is TGTGCCAGCAGCTTAGCGCTCGGGGGCTCCTATAATTCACCCCTCCACTTT.

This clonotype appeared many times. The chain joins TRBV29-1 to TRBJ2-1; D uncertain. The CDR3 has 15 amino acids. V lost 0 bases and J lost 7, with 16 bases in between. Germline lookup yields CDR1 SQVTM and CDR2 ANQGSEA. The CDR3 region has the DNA TGCAGCGTTGAAGATCCCAGTCCCCAAGGGAATGAGCAGTTCTTC. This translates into CSVEDPSPQGNEQFF.

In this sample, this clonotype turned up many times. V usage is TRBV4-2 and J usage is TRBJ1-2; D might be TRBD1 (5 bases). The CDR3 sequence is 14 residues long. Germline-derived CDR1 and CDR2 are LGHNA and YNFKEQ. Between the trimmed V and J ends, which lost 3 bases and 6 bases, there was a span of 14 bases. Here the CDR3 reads CASSHKPGPNGYTF. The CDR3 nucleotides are TGTGCCAGCAGCCACAAGCCGGGACCCAATGGCTACACCTTC.

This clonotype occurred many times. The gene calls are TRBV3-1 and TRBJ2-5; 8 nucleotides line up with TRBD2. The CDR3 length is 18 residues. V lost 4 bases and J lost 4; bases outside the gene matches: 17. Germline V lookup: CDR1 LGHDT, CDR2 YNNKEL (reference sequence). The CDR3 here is CASSPGLGGEGWGETQYF. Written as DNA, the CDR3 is TGTGCCAGCAGCCCGGGACTAGGCGGGGAAGGGTGGGGAGAGACCCAGTACTTC.

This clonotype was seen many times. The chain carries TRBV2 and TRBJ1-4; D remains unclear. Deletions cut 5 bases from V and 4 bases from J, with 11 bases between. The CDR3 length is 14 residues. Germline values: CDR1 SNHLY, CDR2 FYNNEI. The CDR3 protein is CASSSDRVNEKLFF. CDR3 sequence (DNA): TGTGCCAGCAGTTCGGACCGGGTTAATGAAAAACTGTTTTTT.

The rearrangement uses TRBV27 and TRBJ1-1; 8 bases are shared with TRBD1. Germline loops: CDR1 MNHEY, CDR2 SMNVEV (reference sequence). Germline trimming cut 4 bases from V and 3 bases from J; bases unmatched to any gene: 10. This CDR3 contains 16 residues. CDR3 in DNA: TGTGCCAGCAGTTCGGACAGGGTTTTTATGGACACTGAAGCTTTCTTT. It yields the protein CASSSDRVFMDTEAFF.

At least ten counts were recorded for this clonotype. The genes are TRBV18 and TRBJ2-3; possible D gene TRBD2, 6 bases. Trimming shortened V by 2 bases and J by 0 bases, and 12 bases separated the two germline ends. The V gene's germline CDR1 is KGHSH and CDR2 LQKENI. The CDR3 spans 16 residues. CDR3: CASSPMWGTSTDTQYF. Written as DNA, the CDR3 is TGTGCCAGCTCACCAATGTGGGGGACTAGCACAGATACGCAGTATTTT.